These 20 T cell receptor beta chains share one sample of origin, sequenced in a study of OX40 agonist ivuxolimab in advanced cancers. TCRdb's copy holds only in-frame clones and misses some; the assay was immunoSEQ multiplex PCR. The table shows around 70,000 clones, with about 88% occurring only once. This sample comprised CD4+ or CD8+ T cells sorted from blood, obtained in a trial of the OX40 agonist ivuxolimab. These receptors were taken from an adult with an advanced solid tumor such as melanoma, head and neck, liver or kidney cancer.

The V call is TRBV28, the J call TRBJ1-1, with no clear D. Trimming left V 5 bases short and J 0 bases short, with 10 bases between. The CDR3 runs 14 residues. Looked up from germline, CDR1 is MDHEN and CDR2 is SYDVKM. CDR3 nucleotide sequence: TGTGCCAGCAGTGAAAGGACGGTGAACACTGAAGCTTTCTTT. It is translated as CASSERTVNTEAFF.

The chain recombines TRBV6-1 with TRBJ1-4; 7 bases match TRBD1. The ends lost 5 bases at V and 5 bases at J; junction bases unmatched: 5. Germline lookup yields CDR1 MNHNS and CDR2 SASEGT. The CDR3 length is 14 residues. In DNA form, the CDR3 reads TGTGCCAGCAGTATGGGACAGTGGAATGAAAAACTGTTTTTT. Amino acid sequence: CASSMGQWNEKLFF.

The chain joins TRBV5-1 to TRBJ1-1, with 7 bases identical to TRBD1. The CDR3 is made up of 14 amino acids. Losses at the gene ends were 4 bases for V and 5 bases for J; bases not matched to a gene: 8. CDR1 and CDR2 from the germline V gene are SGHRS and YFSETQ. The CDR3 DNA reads TGCGCCAGCAGCCGTATAACAGGGGCAACTGAAGCTTTCTTT. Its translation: CASSRITGATEAFF.

Written as DNA, the CDR3 is TGCGCCAGCAGCTTTGGCCAGGAAGAGACCCAGTACTTC. Protein: CASSFGQEETQYF. The V call is TRBV5-1, the J call TRBJ2-5; no firm D call. CDR1 SGHRS and CDR2 YFSETQ come from the germline V gene. V was clipped by 2 bases and J by 3 bases, with 8 bases between them. This CDR3 comprises 13 residues. Looking up the rest from reference TRBV5-1 and TRBJ2-5 gives the full variable domain: KAGVTQTPRYLIKTRGQQVTLSCSPISGHRSVSWYQQTPGQGLQFLFEYFSETQRNKGNFPGRFSGRQFSNSRSEMNVSTLELGDSALYLCASSFGQEETQYFGPGTRLLVL.

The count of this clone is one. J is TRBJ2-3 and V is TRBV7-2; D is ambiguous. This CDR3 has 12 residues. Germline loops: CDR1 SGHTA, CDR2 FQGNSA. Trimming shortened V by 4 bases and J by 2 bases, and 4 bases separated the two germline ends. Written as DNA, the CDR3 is TGTGCCAGCAGCTCCTACACAGATACGCAGTATTTT. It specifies CASSSYTDTQYF.

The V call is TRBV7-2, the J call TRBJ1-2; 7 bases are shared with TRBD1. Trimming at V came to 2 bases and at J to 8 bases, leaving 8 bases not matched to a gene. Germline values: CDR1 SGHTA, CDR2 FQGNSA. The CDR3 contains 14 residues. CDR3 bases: TGTGCCAGCAGCTTACAGGGGGACGGTTGGGGCTACACCTTC. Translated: CASSLQGDGWGYTF.

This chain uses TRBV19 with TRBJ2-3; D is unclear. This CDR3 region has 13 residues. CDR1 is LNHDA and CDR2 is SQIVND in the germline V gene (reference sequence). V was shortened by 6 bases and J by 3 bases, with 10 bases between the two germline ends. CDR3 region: CASSAAWTDTQYF. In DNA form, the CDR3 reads TGTGCCAGTAGCGCAGCGTGGACAGATACGCAGTATTTT.

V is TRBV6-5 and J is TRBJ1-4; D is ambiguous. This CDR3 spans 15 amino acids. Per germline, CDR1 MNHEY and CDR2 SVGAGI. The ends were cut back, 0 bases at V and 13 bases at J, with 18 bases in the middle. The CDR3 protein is CASSYSRVGLLGLFF. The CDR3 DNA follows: TGTGCCAGCAGTTACTCGAGGGTTGGCCTCTTGGGACTGTTTTTT.

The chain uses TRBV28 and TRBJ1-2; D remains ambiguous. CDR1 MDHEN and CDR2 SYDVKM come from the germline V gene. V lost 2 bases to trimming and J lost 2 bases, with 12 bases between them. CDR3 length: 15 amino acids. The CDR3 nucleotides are TGTGCCAGCAGTTTAGAAGGGTTGGCGAACTATGGCTACACCTTC. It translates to CASSLEGLANYGYTF.

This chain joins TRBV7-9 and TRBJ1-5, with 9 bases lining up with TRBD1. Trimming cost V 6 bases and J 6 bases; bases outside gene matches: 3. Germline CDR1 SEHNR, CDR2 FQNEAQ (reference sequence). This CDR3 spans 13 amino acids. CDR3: CASRGDRAQPQHF. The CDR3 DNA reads TGTGCCAGCAGGGGGGACAGGGCTCAGCCCCAGCATTTT.

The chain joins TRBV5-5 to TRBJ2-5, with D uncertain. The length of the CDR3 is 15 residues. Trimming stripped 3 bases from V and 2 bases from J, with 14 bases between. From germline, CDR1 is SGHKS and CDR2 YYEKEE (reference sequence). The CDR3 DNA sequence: TGTGCCAGCAGCTCCACAGCTTCTCTACAAGAGACCCAGTACTTC. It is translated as CASSSTASLQETQYF.

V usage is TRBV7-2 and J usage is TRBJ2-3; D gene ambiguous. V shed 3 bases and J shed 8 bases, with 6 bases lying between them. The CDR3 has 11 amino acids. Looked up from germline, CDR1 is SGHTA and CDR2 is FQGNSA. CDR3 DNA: TGTGCCAGCAGCTTGCGGAGTACGCAGTATTTT. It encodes CASSLRSTQYF.

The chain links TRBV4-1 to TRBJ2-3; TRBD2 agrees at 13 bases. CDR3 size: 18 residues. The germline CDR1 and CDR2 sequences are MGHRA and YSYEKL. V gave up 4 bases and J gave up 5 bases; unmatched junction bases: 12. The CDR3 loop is CASSPRGLLAGGLDTQYF. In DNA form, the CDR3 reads TGCGCCAGCAGCCCCCGGGGGCTACTAGCGGGGGGGTTAGATACGCAGTATTTT.

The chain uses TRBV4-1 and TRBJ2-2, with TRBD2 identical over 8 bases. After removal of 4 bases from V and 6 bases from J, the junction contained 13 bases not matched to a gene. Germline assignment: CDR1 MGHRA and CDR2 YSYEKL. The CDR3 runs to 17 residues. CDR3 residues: CASSPGAGAPKSGELFF. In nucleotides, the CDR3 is TGCGCCAGCAGCCCCGGAGCGGGAGCCCCTAAATCCGGGGAGCTGTTTTTT.

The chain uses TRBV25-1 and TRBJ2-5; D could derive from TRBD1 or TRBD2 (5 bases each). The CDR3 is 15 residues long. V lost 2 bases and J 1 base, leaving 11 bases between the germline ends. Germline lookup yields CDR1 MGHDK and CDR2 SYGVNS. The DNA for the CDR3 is TGTGCCAGCAGTGAACCCAGGGACCTCCAAGAGACCCAGTACTTC. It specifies CASSEPRDLQETQYF.

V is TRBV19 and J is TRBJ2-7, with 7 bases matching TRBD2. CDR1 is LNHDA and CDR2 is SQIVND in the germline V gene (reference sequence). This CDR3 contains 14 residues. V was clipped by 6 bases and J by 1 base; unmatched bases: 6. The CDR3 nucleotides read TGTGCCAGTAGCTTACCGGGACTATCCTACGAGCAGTACTTC. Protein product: CASSLPGLSYEQYF.

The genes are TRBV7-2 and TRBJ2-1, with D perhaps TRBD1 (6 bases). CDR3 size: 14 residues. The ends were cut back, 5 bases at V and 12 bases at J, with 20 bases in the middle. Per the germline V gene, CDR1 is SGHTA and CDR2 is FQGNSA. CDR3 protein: CASSPQTGVVGQFF. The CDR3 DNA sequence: TGTGCCAGCAGCCCGCAGACAGGTGTGGTCGGGCAGTTCTTC.

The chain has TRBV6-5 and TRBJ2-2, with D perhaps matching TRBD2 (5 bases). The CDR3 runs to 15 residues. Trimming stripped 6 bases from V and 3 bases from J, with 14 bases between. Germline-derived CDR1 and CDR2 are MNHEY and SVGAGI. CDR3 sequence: CASRPLVGDTGELFF. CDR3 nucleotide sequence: TGTGCCAGCAGGCCACTAGTCGGCGACACCGGGGAGCTGTTTTTT.

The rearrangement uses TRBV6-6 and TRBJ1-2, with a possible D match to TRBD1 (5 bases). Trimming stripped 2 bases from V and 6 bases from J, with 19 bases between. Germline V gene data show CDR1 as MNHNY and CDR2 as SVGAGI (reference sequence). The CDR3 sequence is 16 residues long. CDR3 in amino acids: CASSYTRGGERHGYTF. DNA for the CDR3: TGTGCCAGCAGTTACACCCGTGGAGGGGAGCGACATGGCTACACCTTC.

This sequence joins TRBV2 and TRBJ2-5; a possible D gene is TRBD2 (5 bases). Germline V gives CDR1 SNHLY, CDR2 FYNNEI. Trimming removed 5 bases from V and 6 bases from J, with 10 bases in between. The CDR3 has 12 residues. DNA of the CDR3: TGTGCCAGCAGTCGAGGGAAACAGACCCAGTACTTC. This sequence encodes CASSRGKQTQYF.